These T cell receptor beta chains were read from a single sample in a study of T cell responses to AZD1222 COVID-19 vaccine. Some clones are missing from TCRdb's copy, which holds only in-frame ones; the method was immunoSEQ multiplex PCR. This sample has about 110,000 clones; approximately 90% occur once, and the top ten carry approximately 3.1%. The specimen comprised peripheral blood, sampled on day 0 of MenACWY control vaccination. The receptor source for this set is an adult in good health. CDR3s include the opening cysteine and the closing phenylalanine or tryptophan. The order of the fields is J gene, clone size, V gene, D gene, CDR3 protein, CDR3 DNA. A D gene is named only where the DNA matches it firmly. A clone size is listed for some rows: how often the clone was seen (once, few, many), or a class if it is expanded.

j_gene: TRBJ1-2; abundance: once; v_gene: TRBV3-1/TRBV3-2; d_gene: TRBD1; CDR3aa: CASSYLTGSLNYGYTF; CDR3nt: TGTGCCAGCAGCTACCTGACAGGGTCACTTAACTATGGCTACACCTTC
j_gene: TRBJ1-4; abundance: NA; v_gene: TRBV5-6; d_gene: NA; CDR3aa: CASSYRVPNEKLFF; CDR3nt: TGTGCCAGCAGCTACAGGGTCCCTAATGAAAAACTGTTTTTT
j_gene: TRBJ1-2; abundance: NA; v_gene: TRBV12-3/TRBV12-4; d_gene: NA; CDR3aa: CASSLGGAGYTF; CDR3nt: TGTGCCAGCAGTTTAGGGGGGGCTGGCTACACCTTC
j_gene: TRBJ1-6; abundance: NA; v_gene: TRBV19; d_gene: NA; CDR3aa: CASKQGLSPLHF; CDR3nt: TGTGCCAGTAAACAGGGATTGTCACCCCTCCACTTT
j_gene: TRBJ2-1; abundance: NA; v_gene: TRBV11-3; d_gene: NA; CDR3aa: CASSLEGFNEQFF; CDR3nt: TGTGCCAGCAGCTTAGAGGGTTTCAATGAGCAGTTCTTC
j_gene: TRBJ2-1; abundance: NA; v_gene: TRBV3-1/TRBV3-2; d_gene: NA; CDR3aa: CASSQERQVSYNEQFF; CDR3nt: TGTGCCAGCAGCCAAGAACGACAGGTCTCCTACAATGAGCAGTTCTTC
j_gene: TRBJ2-3; abundance: NA; v_gene: TRBV18; d_gene: NA; CDR3aa: CASSPRGVDTQYF; CDR3nt: TGTGCCAGCTCACCCAGGGGCGTAGATACGCAGTATTTT
j_gene: TRBJ1-2; abundance: NA; v_gene: TRBV4-1; d_gene: NA; CDR3aa: CASSLGTSDGYTF; CDR3nt: TGCGCCAGCAGCTTAGGGACGTCGGATGGCTACACCTTC
j_gene: TRBJ1-5; abundance: NA; v_gene: TRBV19; d_gene: NA; CDR3aa: CASRPPREGNQPQHF; CDR3nt: TGTGCCAGTAGGCCCCCCAGGGAGGGCAATCAGCCCCAGCATTTT
j_gene: TRBJ2-3; abundance: NA; v_gene: TRBV5-1; d_gene: NA; CDR3aa: CASTPLVPGALDTQYF; CDR3nt: TGCGCCAGCACCCCCCTGGTCCCGGGCGCCCTAGATACGCAGTATTTT
j_gene: TRBJ2-3; abundance: NA; v_gene: TRBV27; d_gene: TRBD2; CDR3aa: CASSLASGTDTQYF; CDR3nt: TGTGCCAGCAGTTTGGCTAGCGGGACAGATACGCAGTATTTT
j_gene: TRBJ2-7; abundance: once; v_gene: TRBV18; d_gene: NA; CDR3aa: CASSPPSFSYEQYF; CDR3nt: TGTGCCAGCTCACCCCCTAGCTTCTCCTACGAGCAGTACTTC
j_gene: TRBJ2-2; abundance: NA; v_gene: TRBV4-1; d_gene: NA; CDR3aa: CASSRVPSRNTGELFF; CDR3nt: TGCGCCAGCAGCCGGGTACCCTCTCGGAACACCGGGGAGCTGTTTTTT
j_gene: TRBJ2-7; abundance: NA; v_gene: TRBV6-5; d_gene: NA; CDR3aa: CASFDPNSYEQYF; CDR3nt: TGTGCCAGCTTTGACCCAAATTCCTACGAGCAGTACTTC
j_gene: TRBJ1-5; abundance: few; v_gene: TRBV7-9; d_gene: TRBD1; CDR3aa: CASSLFRTGGNQPQHF; CDR3nt: TGTGCCAGCAGCTTATTTCGAACAGGGGGAAATCAGCCCCAGCATTTT
j_gene: TRBJ2-4; abundance: NA; v_gene: TRBV7-8; d_gene: TRBD2; CDR3aa: CASSLGSGGAMKIQYF; CDR3nt: TGTGCCAGCAGCCTGGGGAGCGGGGGGGCCATGAAAATTCAGTACTTC
j_gene: TRBJ2-2; abundance: once; v_gene: TRBV9; d_gene: TRBD2; CDR3aa: CASSVNGRGPGELFF; CDR3nt: TGTGCCAGCAGCGTAAATGGGAGGGGTCCCGGGGAGCTGTTTTTT
j_gene: TRBJ1-5; abundance: NA; v_gene: TRBV6-2/TRBV6-3; d_gene: NA; CDR3aa: CASSSQAWEGSNQPQHF; CDR3nt: TGTGCCAGCAGTTCCCAAGCGTGGGAGGGTAGCAATCAGCCCCAGCATTTT
j_gene: TRBJ2-3; abundance: NA; v_gene: TRBV7-2; d_gene: TRBD2; CDR3aa: CASSSGLVTDTQYF; CDR3nt: TGTGCCAGCAGCTCCGGACTAGTAACAGATACGCAGTATTTT
j_gene: TRBJ1-2; abundance: NA; v_gene: TRBV7-2; d_gene: NA; CDR3aa: CASSLAYPRGNYGYTF; CDR3nt: TGTGCCAGCAGCTTAGCGTATCCCAGGGGCAACTATGGCTACACCTTC
j_gene: TRBJ1-1; abundance: NA; v_gene: TRBV7-2; d_gene: NA; CDR3aa: CASSTGPAEAFF; CDR3nt: TGTGCCAGCAGCACGGGTCCCGCTGAAGCTTTCTTT
j_gene: TRBJ2-2; abundance: NA; v_gene: TRBV5-1; d_gene: TRBD2; CDR3aa: CASSSSGGDTGELFF; CDR3nt: TGCGCCAGCAGCTCTAGCGGGGGGGATACCGGGGAGCTGTTTTTT
j_gene: TRBJ2-7; abundance: NA; v_gene: TRBV28; d_gene: NA; CDR3aa: CASSRRGDYEQYF; CDR3nt: TGTGCCAGCAGTAGAAGGGGGGACTACGAGCAGTACTTC
j_gene: TRBJ1-5; abundance: NA; v_gene: TRBV7-9; d_gene: TRBD1; CDR3aa: CASSLVGGVQPQHF; CDR3nt: TGTGCCAGCAGCTTAGTAGGGGGCGTACAGCCCCAGCATTTT
j_gene: TRBJ1-2; abundance: NA; v_gene: TRBV19; d_gene: NA; CDR3aa: CASSIGLGGYTF; CDR3nt: TGTGCCAGTAGTATTGGCCTCGGGGGCTACACCTTC
j_gene: TRBJ2-2; abundance: once; v_gene: TRBV24-1; d_gene: NA; CDR3aa: CATSENPGRGLNANTGELFF; CDR3nt: TGTGCCACCAGTGAAAACCCAGGACGGGGCTTGAACGCGAACACCGGGGAGCTGTTTTTT
j_gene: TRBJ2-2; abundance: NA; v_gene: TRBV5-1; d_gene: NA; CDR3aa: CASSSGSLRTGELFF; CDR3nt: TGCGCCAGCAGCTCAGGGAGCCTCAGGACTGGGGAGCTGTTTTTT
j_gene: TRBJ1-2; abundance: NA; v_gene: TRBV5-8; d_gene: NA; CDR3aa: CASSIRETVGYTF; CDR3nt: TGTGCCAGCAGCATCCGGGAGACGGTAGGCTACACCTTC
j_gene: TRBJ1-5; abundance: few; v_gene: TRBV6-5; d_gene: TRBD1; CDR3aa: CASSTGQGQPQHF; CDR3nt: TGTGCCAGCAGCACGGGACAGGGACAGCCCCAGCATTTT
j_gene: TRBJ2-1; abundance: NA; v_gene: TRBV11-2; d_gene: NA; CDR3aa: CASSLALRQPEQFF; CDR3nt: TGTGCCAGCAGCTTAGCCCTCCGGCAGCCTGAGCAGTTCTTC
j_gene: TRBJ2-2; abundance: few; v_gene: TRBV7-9; d_gene: NA; CDR3aa: CASSPGAEGISGELFF; CDR3nt: TGTGCCAGCAGCCCCGGGGCGGAGGGGATATCCGGGGAGCTGTTTTTT
j_gene: TRBJ2-2; abundance: NA; v_gene: TRBV29-1; d_gene: NA; CDR3aa: CSVLVNTGELFF; CDR3nt: TGCAGCGTTTTAGTGAACACCGGGGAGCTGTTTTTT
j_gene: TRBJ2-1; abundance: NA; v_gene: TRBV14; d_gene: NA; CDR3aa: CASSQYGVEIHEQFF; CDR3nt: TGTGCCAGCAGCCAATACGGAGTAGAGATCCATGAGCAGTTCTTC
j_gene: TRBJ1-5; abundance: NA; v_gene: TRBV2; d_gene: NA; CDR3aa: CASTRYNQPQHF; CDR3nt: TGTGCCAGCACCAGGTACAATCAGCCCCAGCATTTT
j_gene: TRBJ1-2; abundance: NA; v_gene: TRBV24-1; d_gene: NA; CDR3aa: CATSEPGTNYGYTF; CDR3nt: TGTGCCACCAGTGAGCCCGGGACGAACTATGGCTACACCTTC
j_gene: TRBJ2-3; abundance: NA; v_gene: TRBV5-1; d_gene: TRBD2; CDR3aa: CASSILAGGTDTQYF; CDR3nt: TGCGCCAGCAGCATCCTAGCGGGGGGCACAGATACGCAGTATTTT